This entry lists 16 T cell receptor beta chains sequenced from one sample in a study of shared clonotypes between healthy human individuals. The repertoire was sequenced with immunoSEQ multiplex PCR; TCRdb's copy has only in-frame clones and lacks some. Here the sample spans 800,000 to 1,200,000 clones, approximately 78% being singletons. The sample consisted of memory CD4+ T cells from PBMCs. As to subset: CD45RA-negative fraction. The receptors here all came from a man in his late teens or twenties in good health. Some clones in this sample may be carry-over from other donors' samples.

The rearrangement links TRBV5-1 to TRBJ2-2, with D perhaps matching TRBD1 (5 bases). Trimming shortened V by 2 bases and J by 1 base, and 9 bases separated the two germline ends. CDR1 SGHRS and CDR2 YFSETQ come from the germline V gene. The CDR3 covers 15 residues. CDR3 sequence: CASSFGAMNTGELFF. For the CDR3, the DNA is TGCGCCAGCAGCTTTGGGGCCATGAACACCGGGGAGCTGTTTTTT.

A few counts support this clone. The gene calls are TRBV19 and TRBJ1-3; perhaps TRBD1 as D (5 bases). CDR1 LNHDA and CDR2 SQIVND come from the germline V gene (reference sequence). Trimming shortened V by 4 bases and J by 5 bases, and 15 bases separated the two germline ends. CDR3 length: 15 residues. The CDR3 region has the DNA TGTGCCAGTAGTACCTCGGGGCGGACAAGAAACACCATATATTTT. This translates into CASSTSGRTRNTIYF.

V is TRBV7-3 and J is TRBJ2-3; D might be TRBD2 (6 bases). The V end was cut by 1 base, the J end by 2 bases, with 10 bases between. CDR1 is SGHTA and CDR2 is FQGTGA in the germline V gene. The CDR3 runs 15 residues. CDR3 DNA sequence: TGTGCCAGCAGCTTAAATGCGGGAACCACAGATACGCAGTATTTT. It encodes CASSLNAGTTDTQYF.

This chain's CDR3 is CASSQRSGGGPTDTQYF. In nucleotides, the CDR3 is TGTGCCAGCAGCCAAAGGAGCGGAGGAGGCCCCACAGATACGCAGTATTTT. The chain carries TRBV4-2 and TRBJ2-3; D is perhaps TRBD2 (5 bases). The CDR3 consists of 17 residues. Germline CDR1 reads LGHNA; CDR2 reads YNFKEQ. The V gene lost 2 bases and the J gene lost 2 bases, with 17 bases spanning the gap.

In its sample, this clone was seen once. This chain uses TRBV7-8 with TRBJ1-2, with D maybe TRBD1 (5 bases). There are 14 residues in the CDR3. Germline V gene lookup returns CDR1 SGHVS and CDR2 FQNEAQ. V was cut by 3 bases and J by 4 bases, with 12 bases left in between. The CDR3 coding sequence is TGTGCCAGCAGCTTTAGTGGGACCCTCTATGGCTACACCTTC. It is translated as CASSFSGTLYGYTF. Full variable domain (missing parts from reference TRBV7-8 and TRBJ1-2): GAGVSQSPRYKVAKRGQDVALRCDPISGHVSLFWYQQALGQGPEFLTYFQNEAQLDKSGLPSDRFFAERPEGSVSTLKIQRTQQEDSAVYLCASSFSGTLYGYTFGSGTRLTVV.

The chain uses TRBV19 and TRBJ2-2; D is undetermined. The V gene's germline CDR1 is LNHDA and CDR2 SQIVND (reference sequence). The ends were cut back, 9 bases at V and 0 bases at J, with 11 bases in the middle. The CDR3 extends over 14 amino acids. CDR3 loop: CASLVPSNTGELFF. The CDR3 nucleotides are TGTGCCAGCTTAGTTCCATCGAACACCGGGGAGCTGTTTTTT.

V gene TRBV28 combines with J gene TRBJ1-1; TRBD1 matches 8 bases. J lost 0 bases, V lost 3 bases, and 3 bases had no gene match. CDR3 size: 15 residues. Germline loops: CDR1 MDHEN, CDR2 SYDVKM. CDR3 DNA: TGTGCCAGCAGTTTGTACAGGGGGATGAACACTGAAGCTTTCTTT. Protein sequence: CASSLYRGMNTEAFF. The full variable domain, in which reference TRBV28 and TRBJ1-1 provide the parts outside the CDR3, is DVKVTQSSRYLVKRTGEKVFLECVQDMDHENMFWYRQDPGLGLRLIYFSYDVKMKEKGDIPEGYSVSREKKERFSLILESASTNQTSMYLCASSLYRGMNTEAFFGQGTRLTVV.

This chain links TRBV10-3 with TRBJ2-1, with D unresolved. The V and J ends lost 3 bases and 8 bases respectively, with 14 bases between them. CDR1 ENHRY and CDR2 SYGVKD come from the germline V gene. The CDR3 sequence is 14 residues long. The CDR3 reads CAISERPGLHEQFF. Here the CDR3 DNA reads TGTGCCATCAGTGAACGACCAGGCCTGCATGAGCAGTTCTTC.

The chain links TRBV6-1 to TRBJ2-5, with 10 bases aligning to TRBD2. With 2 bases clipped from V and 1 base from J, the junction kept 10 bases outside the gene matches. Looked up from germline, CDR1 is MNHNS and CDR2 is SASEGT. CDR3 length equals 18 residues. CDR3 nucleotides: TGTGCCAGCAGTGAACTCCTAGCGGGAGTTCCCCTCCAAGAGACCCAGTACTTC. Its protein product is CASSELLAGVPLQETQYF.

The chain employs TRBV5-1 and TRBJ1-1, with 10 positions matching TRBD1. V dropped 0 bases and J dropped 6; count of bases not matched to a gene: 11. The CDR3 is made up of 17 amino acids. Germline loops: CDR1 SGHRS, CDR2 YFSETQ. The CDR3 DNA is TGCGCCAGCAGCTTGGCCCTCGACAGGGGGCTGAGGGCTGAAGCTTTCTTT. This sequence encodes CASSLALDRGLRAEAFF.

This chain uses TRBV5-1 with TRBJ2-7; D remains ambiguous. CDR3 length: 15 residues. V dropped 2 bases and J dropped 0 bases, with 12 bases sitting between them. CDR1 and CDR2 from the germline V gene are SGHRS and YFSETQ. CDR3: CASSFGSGGSYEQYF. CDR3 nucleotides: TGCGCCAGCAGCTTCGGGTCAGGCGGCTCCTACGAGCAGTACTTC.

This chain connects TRBV5-1 to TRBJ2-1; the D gene is possibly TRBD2 (6 bases). This CDR3 comprises 13 residues. V shed 6 bases and J shed 6 bases, with 13 bases lying between them. The germline gives CDR1 SGHRS, CDR2 YFSETQ. DNA for the CDR3: TGCGCCAGCACTAGCGATTTTCTCAATGAGCAGTTCTTC. Protein product: CASTSDFLNEQFF.

This chain links TRBV30 with TRBJ2-5; D ambiguous. The V and J ends lost 0 bases and 5 bases respectively, with 10 bases between them. The germline CDR1 and CDR2 sequences are GTSNPN and SVGIG (reference sequence). This CDR3 comprises 13 residues. The CDR3 DNA sequence: TGTGCCTGGAGTGTATTAGGGCAGGAGACCCAGTACTTC. It is translated as CAWSVLGQETQYF.

This clone was detected only once. The chain combines TRBV7-7 with TRBJ2-7, with D perhaps matching TRBD2 (5 bases). This CDR3 region has 15 residues. V was pared by 6 bases and J by 1 base, with 16 bases between. The germline CDR1 and CDR2 sequences are SSHAT and FNYEAQ (reference sequence). The CDR3 DNA is TGTGCCAGCAGTCCAGGCGGGTACCGATCCTACGAGCAGTACTTC. This codes for CASSPGGYRSYEQYF. The complete variable domain, with remaining parts taken from reference TRBV7-7 and TRBJ2-7, reads GAGVSQSPRYKVTKRGQDVTLRCDPISSHATLYWYQQALGQGPEFLTYFNYEAQPDKSGLPSDRFSAERPEGSISTLTIQRTEQRDSAMYRCASSPGGYRSYEQYFGPGTRLTVT.

In its sample, this clone was seen a few times. The rearrangement uses TRBV29-1 and TRBJ2-1; D is undetermined. V lost 6 bases to trimming and J lost 0 bases, with 15 bases between them. This CDR3 has 15 residues. Germline V gives CDR1 SQVTM, CDR2 ANQGSEA. The CDR3, as DNA: TGCAGCGTGTACCTGGACGGCAGCTCCTACAATGAGCAGTTCTTC. Protein sequence: CSVYLDGSSYNEQFF.

The count of this clone is one. The chain has TRBV5-1 and TRBJ2-7, with TRBD2 matching over 9 bases. Germline CDR1 is SGHRS and CDR2 is YFSETQ. This CDR3 has 16 residues. The trim removed 1 base at V and 0 bases at J, leaving 5 bases unmatched. In DNA form, the CDR3 reads TGCGCCAGCAGCTTGTCGAGCGGGAGGTCCTCCTACGAGCAGTACTTC. Its translation is CASSLSSGRSSYEQYF.